Below, 9 T cell receptor beta chains from the same sample are listed, as sequenced in a study of T cells in Graves' hyperthyroidism and ophthalmopathy. RNA transcripts were the template for amplifying TCR beta CDR3 regions. The TCR CDR3 was amplified in a first-round RT-PCR using the HTBI primer set. TCRdb re-called the multiplex PCR reads through MiXCR, storing one row per CDR3 protein. The repertoire holds some 200,000 distinct CDR3 sequences, under 20% seen once, with around 50% in the top ten. Sequencing was carried out using blood. All receptors come from a man in his fifties or sixties with Graves' hyperthyroidism.

This clonotype was recorded a few times. The CDR3 sequence: CACGPGSGGNEKLFF. CDR3 nucleotides: TGTGCCTGCGGCCCCGGGTCGGGGGGGAACGAAAAACTGTTTTTT. The V and J genes are TRBV30 and TRBJ1-4, with a tentative D call TRBD1 (5 bases). The CDR3 is 15 residues long. Trimming left V 6 bases short and J 8 bases short, with 22 bases between. Per the germline V gene, CDR1 is GTSNPN and CDR2 is SVGIG (reference sequence).

This clonotype has more than one count but fewer than ten. The V and J genes are TRBV10-3 and TRBJ1-2; D gene uncertain. The V gene's germline CDR1 is ENHRY and CDR2 SYGVKD. The V gene lost 10 bases and the J gene lost 8 bases, with 20 bases spanning the gap. CDR3 length: 13 amino acids. CDR3 sequence reads: CASTLISTGGYTF. Here the CDR3 DNA reads TGTGCCAGCACACTCATTTCTACGGGGGGCTACACCTTC.

In the case of this clonotype: One end of the junction is discordant with germline, which a read error may explain. The chain couples TRBV29-1 to TRBJ2-1, with 11 bases lining up with TRBD2. The CDR3 spans 16 residues. Germline V CDR1 and CDR2: SQVTM, ANQGSEA. The CDR3 DNA follows: TGCAGCGTTCTAACTAGCGGGAGCTTCTCCTACAATAAGCAGTTCTTC. Translation: CSVLTSGSFSYNKQFF.

The V gene is TRBV11-2, the J gene TRBJ2-2, with unresolved D. Deletions cut 2 bases from V and 4 bases from J, with 8 bases between. CDR3 size: 14 residues. Germline V gene lookup returns CDR1 SGHAT and CDR2 FQNNGV. In DNA form, the CDR3 reads TGTGCCAGCAGCTTACAAGGGATCACCGGGGAGCTGTTTTTT. Amino acids: CASSLQGITGELFF.

The table lists this clonotype with many counts. This rearrangement joins TRBV20-1 to TRBJ2-1; tentatively, D is TRBD1 (6 bases). V was pared by 1 base and J by 0 bases, with 7 bases between. The CDR3 length is 14 residues. CDR1 DFQATT and CDR2 SNEGSKA come from the germline V gene (reference sequence). This CDR3 is CSARVRGSYNEQFF. The CDR3 region has the DNA TGCAGTGCTAGAGTCAGGGGCTCCTACAATGAGCAGTTCTTC.

This clonotype was counted at least ten times. The V and J genes are TRBV5-1 and TRBJ2-7; the D gene is possibly TRBD2 (5 bases). The V gene lost 0 bases and the J gene lost 4 bases, with 17 bases spanning the gap. From germline, CDR1 is SGHRS and CDR2 YFSETQ. The CDR3 length is 16 residues. The CDR3 region is CASSLEGDWALYEQYF. Written as DNA, the CDR3 is TGCGCCAGCAGCTTGGAGGGAGACTGGGCCCTTTACGAGCAGTACTTC.

For the CDR3, the DNA is TGTGCCAGCGGAGAGACAGGGGGTGCTGGGGCCAACGTCCTGACTTTC. This codes for CASGETGGAGANVLTF. The chain recombines TRBV28 with TRBJ2-6, with 9 bases that match TRBD1. Germline V gene sequence: CDR1 MDHEN, CDR2 SYDVKM. Trimming at V came to 8 bases and at J to 2 bases, leaving 7 bases not matched to a gene. CDR3 length: 16 residues.

The J gene is TRBJ1-5, the V gene TRBV25-1; 9 bases fit TRBD1. CDR3 size: 17 residues. Germline V gives CDR1 MGHDK, CDR2 SYGVNS. Losses at the gene ends were 7 bases for V and 0 bases for J; bases not matched to a gene: 10. In DNA, the CDR3 is TGTGCCAGCATAAGCGGACAGGGGATTAATAGCAATCAGCCCCAGCATTTT. Translated: CASISGQGINSNQPQHF.

This clonotype has only one observation. The chain couples TRBV5-1 to TRBJ2-1; 11 positions match TRBD2. This CDR3 has 14 amino acids. J was trimmed by 10 bases and V by 3 bases; bases with no gene match: 6. The germline V gene encodes CDR1 SGHRS and CDR2 YFSETQ. The CDR3 bases are TGCGCCAGCAGCTCCGGACTAGCGGGTCTGGAGCAGTTCTTC. It yields the protein CASSSGLAGLEQFF. Supplemented by reference TRBV5-1 and TRBJ2-1, the full variable domain reads KAGVTQTPRYLIKTRGQQVTLSCSPISGHRSVSWYQQTPGQGLQFLFEYFSETQRNKGNFPGRFSGRQFSNSRSEMNVSTLELGDSALYLCASSSGLAGLEQFFGPGTRLTVL.